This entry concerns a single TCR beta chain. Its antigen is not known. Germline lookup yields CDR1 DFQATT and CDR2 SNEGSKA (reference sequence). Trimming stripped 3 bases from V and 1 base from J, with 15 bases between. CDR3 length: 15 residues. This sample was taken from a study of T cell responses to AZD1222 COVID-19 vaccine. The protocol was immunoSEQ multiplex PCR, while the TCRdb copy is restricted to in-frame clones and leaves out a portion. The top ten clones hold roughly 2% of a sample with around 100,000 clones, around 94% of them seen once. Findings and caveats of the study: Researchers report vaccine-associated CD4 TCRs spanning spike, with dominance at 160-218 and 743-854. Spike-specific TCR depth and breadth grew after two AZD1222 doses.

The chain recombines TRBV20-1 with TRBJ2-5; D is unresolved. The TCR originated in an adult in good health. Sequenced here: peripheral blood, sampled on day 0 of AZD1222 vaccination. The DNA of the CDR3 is TGCAGTGCTAGTTCGTTTGGGCGGCCCCAAGAGACCCAGTACTTC. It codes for CSASSFGRPQETQYF.